Following are 32 T cell receptor beta chains from one sample sequenced in a study of blood T cell repertoires in COVID-19. The method was immunoSEQ multiplex PCR; TCRdb's version includes in-frame clones alone and lacks a portion of them. The table records under 75,000 clones, 81% of them present only once. The sample comprised peripheral blood. Every receptor here comes from an elderly man with acute or convalescent COVID-19.

The chain combines TRBV15 with TRBJ1-2; the D is unclear. The CDR3 extends over 16 amino acids. V lost 0 bases to trimming and J lost 3 bases, with 14 bases between them. Germline CDR1 reads LNHNV; CDR2 reads YYDKDF (reference sequence). The CDR3 reads CATSRDRSGRDYGYTF. As DNA, the CDR3 is TGTGCCACCAGCAGAGATCGATCCGGTCGAGACTATGGCTACACCTTC.

The chain is built from TRBV11-2 and TRBJ2-1; 16 nucleotides align to TRBD2. Germline CDR1 reads SGHAT; CDR2 reads FQNNGV. V was pared by 5 bases and J by 0 bases, with 7 bases of the junction left unmatched. The CDR3 is made up of 19 amino acids. CDR3 residues: CASSQGLAGGWSSYNEQFF. The CDR3 DNA is TGTGCCAGCAGCCAGGGACTAGCGGGAGGGTGGAGCTCCTACAATGAGCAGTTCTTC.

This chain connects TRBV7-9 to TRBJ2-3; 10 bases align to TRBD2. The CDR3 is 17 residues long. Germline CDR1 reads SEHNR; CDR2 reads FQNEAQ (reference sequence). The V gene end was trimmed by 4 bases and the J gene end by 4 bases; junction bases not matched to a gene: 11. CDR3 DNA sequence: TGTGCCAGCAGCTCATCTCCTAGCGGGAGAATCGCAGATACGCAGTATTTT. Translated: CASSSSPSGRIADTQYF.

This chain links TRBV27 with TRBJ2-7; 7 positions match TRBD1. J gave up 3 bases and V 6 bases, and 5 bases lay outside the gene matches. Germline-derived CDR1 and CDR2 are MNHEY and SMNVEV (reference sequence). This CDR3 comprises 13 residues. This chain's CDR3 is CASSRDSFYEQYF. The DNA of the CDR3 is TGTGCCAGCAGCCGGGACAGCTTCTACGAGCAGTACTTC.

Only a few counts were recorded for this clone. This sequence joins TRBV4-1 and TRBJ1-5; the D is unclear. V was trimmed by 5 bases and J by 3 bases, leaving 14 bases between them. This CDR3 is built from 15 residues. Germline V gene data show CDR1 as MGHRA and CDR2 as YSYEKL. The DNA of the CDR3 is TGCGCCAGCAGCGTGGGCCTCTTCGCCAATCAGCCCCAGCATTTT. It yields the protein CASSVGLFANQPQHF.

The genes are TRBV7-6 and TRBJ2-7, with TRBD1 identical over 9 bases. Germline V gives CDR1 SGHVS, CDR2 FNYEAQ. The CDR3 covers 17 residues. The J segment lost 3 bases and the V segment lost 1 base, leaving 10 bases of the junction unmatched. CDR3 sequence reads: CASSLESAGQGNYEQYF. In nucleotides, the CDR3 is TGTGCCAGCAGCTTAGAGAGTGCGGGACAGGGAAACTACGAGCAGTACTTC.

This clone was counted between two and nine times. This chain links TRBV11-1 with TRBJ2-2; the match to TRBD1 covers 8 bases. With V trimmed by 1 base and J by 4 bases, 2 bases remained unmatched. Germline V CDR1 and CDR2: SGHAT, FQDESV (reference sequence). The CDR3 length is 15 residues. As DNA, the CDR3 is TGTGCCAGCAGCTTAGTCCAGGGGGCCACCGGGGAGCTGTTTTTT. Protein product: CASSLVQGATGELFF.

The rearrangement links TRBV7-2 to TRBJ1-2, with D possibly TRBD1 on 6 matching bases. Trimming removed 5 bases at V and 4 bases at J, with 17 bases between. CDR3 length equals 15 residues. Germline V gene lookup returns CDR1 SGHTA and CDR2 FQGNSA. CDR3 amino acids: CASSRRGGSGYGYTF. CDR3 nucleotide sequence: TGTGCCAGCAGCCGGAGGGGGGGCTCAGGCTATGGCTACACCTTC.

V and J are TRBV18 and TRBJ2-7, with D possibly being TRBD2 (7 bases). Trimming removed 5 bases at V and 2 bases at J, with 16 bases between. This CDR3 spans 15 amino acids. Germline V gives CDR1 KGHSH, CDR2 LQKENI. This CDR3 is CASSNTGGQTYEQYF. The CDR3 DNA follows: TGTGCCAGCTCAAATACCGGGGGGCAGACCTACGAGCAGTACTTC. Drawing the rest from reference TRBV18 and TRBJ2-7, the complete variable domain is NAGVMQNPRHLVRRRGQEARLRCSPMKGHSHVYWYRQLPEEGLKFMVYLQKENIIDESGMPKERFSAEFPKEGPSILRIQQVVRGDSAAYFCASSNTGGQTYEQYFGPGTRLTVT.

The chain recombines TRBV5-5 with TRBJ2-7; the match to TRBD2 covers 7 bases. The CDR3 runs to 15 residues. The J segment lost 3 bases and the V segment lost 0 bases, leaving 6 bases of the junction unmatched. Germline V gene sequence: CDR1 SGHKS, CDR2 YYEKEE (reference sequence). The CDR3 protein is CASSLGAGVLYEQYF. The CDR3 nucleotides are TGTGCCAGCAGCTTGGGGGCGGGGGTGCTCTACGAGCAGTACTTC.

This chain links TRBV9 with TRBJ2-3; D is ambiguous. There are 12 residues in the CDR3. In germline, CDR1 is SGDLS, CDR2 YYNGEE. V lost 1 base to trimming and J lost 3 bases, with 3 bases between them. The CDR3 loop reads CASSVSTDTQYF. The CDR3 region has the DNA TGTGCCAGCAGCGTATCAACAGATACGCAGTATTTT.

The genes are TRBV19 and TRBJ1-5, with D unresolved. With 3 bases removed from V and 4 bases from J, the gap between germline ends came to 7 bases. Germline V lookup: CDR1 LNHDA, CDR2 SQIVND (reference sequence). This CDR3 region has 13 residues. The DNA for the CDR3 is TGTGCCAGTAGTATCGAGGGAAATCAGCCCCAGCATTTT. Translation gives CASSIEGNQPQHF. Filled out from reference TRBV19 and TRBJ1-5, the complete variable domain reads DGGITQSPKYLFRKEGQNVTLSCEQNLNHDAMYWYRQDPGQGLRLIYYSQIVNDFQKGDIAEGYSVSREKKESFPLTVTSAQKNPTAFYLCASSIEGNQPQHFGDGTRLSIL.

The chain combines TRBV7-9 with TRBJ1-2, with D possibly TRBD1 on 6 matching bases. The V gene's germline CDR1 is SEHNR and CDR2 FQNEAQ (reference sequence). This CDR3 comprises 15 residues. V was shortened by 6 bases and J by 8 bases, with 22 bases between the two germline ends. The CDR3 bases are TGTGCCAGCAGTTCTACCGGGACACGGGAGGAAGGCTACACCTTC. Its protein is CASSSTGTREEGYTF.

This chain links TRBV7-9 with TRBJ1-4, with unresolved D. V dropped 2 bases and J dropped 2 bases, with 9 bases sitting between them. The CDR3 extends over 15 amino acids. Germline V gene sequence: CDR1 SEHNR, CDR2 FQNEAQ (reference sequence). This CDR3 reads CASSLSGMTNEKLFF. In DNA form, the CDR3 reads TGTGCCAGCAGCTTATCGGGGATGACTAATGAAAAACTGTTTTTT.

The chain uses TRBV11-2 and TRBJ2-7; possibly TRBD2 for D (6 bases). There are 13 residues in the CDR3. V lost 2 bases and J lost 3, with 8 bases in between. CDR1 and CDR2 from the germline V gene are SGHAT and FQNNGV. The CDR3 region is CASSLTGGYEQYF. The CDR3 DNA reads as TGTGCCAGCAGCTTAACCGGGGGCTACGAGCAGTACTTC.

The chain carries TRBV27 and TRBJ2-3; 7 nucleotides line up with TRBD1. The trim removed 8 bases at V and 1 base at J, leaving 3 bases unmatched. The length of the CDR3 is 13 residues. Germline V CDR1 and CDR2: MNHEY, SMNVEV (reference sequence). The CDR3 coding sequence is TGTGCCAGCGAGGACAGGCGCACAGATACGCAGTATTTT. It specifies CASEDRRTDTQYF.

The chain has TRBV6-1 and TRBJ2-1; D may be TRBD2 (6 bases). CDR1 MNHNS and CDR2 SASEGT come from the germline V gene. V was trimmed by 5 bases and J by 4 bases, leaving 12 bases between them. This CDR3 spans 14 amino acids. For the CDR3, the DNA is TGTGCCAGCAGTAAAGGTGGGACTTACAATGAGCAGTTCTTC. It encodes CASSKGGTYNEQFF.

This clone was seen only once. The V gene is TRBV29-1, the J gene TRBJ2-3, with a weak D call TRBD2 (5 bases). CDR1 is SQVTM and CDR2 is ANQGSEA in the germline V gene. The CDR3 covers 13 residues. V dropped 8 bases and J dropped 6 bases, with 18 bases sitting between them. The CDR3 DNA sequence: TGCAGCCCTTATTTGCCCGGGGTGGATACGCAGTATTTT. It is translated as CSPYLPGVDTQYF.

This clone was seen a few times. The chain uses TRBV10-3 and TRBJ2-2, with D perhaps TRBD1 (6 bases). The V gene lost 11 bases and the J gene lost 3 bases, with 13 bases spanning the gap. This CDR3 has 13 amino acids. Germline CDR1 and CDR2: ENHRY and SYGVKD. CDR3 nucleotides: TGTGCCCACCGGACAGAAGACACCGGGGAGCTGTTTTTT. This encodes CAHRTEDTGELFF.

The chain carries TRBV7-9 and TRBJ2-4; tentative D call: TRBD1 (6 bases). Germline V lookup: CDR1 SEHNR, CDR2 FQNEAQ (reference sequence). CDR3 length: 19 residues. Between the trimmed V and J ends, which lost 3 bases and 3 bases, there was a span of 24 bases. CDR3 DNA: TGTGCCAGCAGCTTCCGGGACACAGAGTCCGGCGGCGTCAAAAACATTCAGTACTTC. Its protein is CASSFRDTESGGVKNIQYF.

The chain carries TRBV30 and TRBJ2-2; the D gene is possibly TRBD1 (6 bases). Germline CDR1 and CDR2: GTSNPN and SVGIG (reference sequence). The V gene lost 3 bases and the J gene lost 6 bases, with 20 bases spanning the gap. CDR3 length: 16 amino acids. The CDR3: CAWSRGTRMNPGELFF. The DNA for the CDR3 is TGTGCCTGGAGCCGAGGGACACGGATGAATCCCGGGGAGCTGTTTTTT. Together with reference TRBV30 and TRBJ2-2, the CDR3 gives the full variable domain: SQTIHQWPATLVQPVGSPLSLECTVEGTSNPNLYWYRQAAGRGLQLLFYSVGIGQISSEVPQNLSASRPQDRQFILSSKKLLLSDSGFYLCAWSRGTRMNPGELFFGEGSRLTVL.

The rearrangement joins TRBV4-2 to TRBJ1-6; the match to TRBD1 covers 9 bases. V dropped 0 bases and J dropped 8; count of bases not matched to a gene: 2. This CDR3 region has 15 residues. Germline V gives CDR1 LGHNA, CDR2 YNFKEQ. The CDR3 nucleotides are TGTGCCAGCAGCCAAGAGGGACAGGGCTATTCACCCCTCCACTTT. Amino acids: CASSQEGQGYSPLHF.

The genes are TRBV2 and TRBJ1-2; a weak D match, TRBD1 (6 bases). The V end lost 6 bases, the J end lost 8 bases, and 16 bases lay between the germline ends. The CDR3 covers 13 residues. Germline CDR1 reads SNHLY; CDR2 reads FYNNEI. As DNA, the CDR3 is TGTGCCAGCAGCCAATCGACAGGAATCGGCTACACCTTC. Translated: CASSQSTGIGYTF.

V and J are TRBV11-3 and TRBJ1-1; no reliable D call. The CDR3 loop spans 14 amino acids. In germline, CDR1 is SGHNT, CDR2 YENEEA. V was clipped by 0 bases and J by 1 base, with 6 bases between them. The CDR3 is CASSLDSGNTEAFF. Here the CDR3 DNA reads TGTGCCAGCAGCTTAGACAGCGGGAACACTGAAGCTTTCTTT.

This clone is a singleton in its sample. The V gene is TRBV18, the J gene TRBJ2-1; 7 positions match TRBD2. Germline V gene lookup returns CDR1 KGHSH and CDR2 LQKENI. This CDR3 has 14 residues. With V trimmed by 6 bases and J by 7 bases, 9 bases remained unmatched. This CDR3 is CASSPRGVHNEQFF. The CDR3 nucleotides read TGTGCCAGCTCCCCTCGGGGGGTCCATAATGAGCAGTTCTTC.

The chain links TRBV9 to TRBJ2-5, with D perhaps TRBD2 (6 bases). Germline CDR1 SGDLS, CDR2 YYNGEE. CDR3 length equals 13 residues. Trimming removed 2 bases at V and 2 bases at J, with 7 bases between. CDR3 coding DNA: TGTGCCAGCAGCGTCGGGGGACAAGAGACCCAGTACTTC. Its protein is CASSVGGQETQYF.

This clone was recorded only once. V usage is TRBV6-2 or TRBV6-3 and J usage is TRBJ1-5; 7 bases match TRBD1. V dropped 4 bases and J dropped 0; count of bases not matched to a gene: 3. Per germline, CDR1 MNHEY and CDR2 SVGEGT. The CDR3 runs to 15 residues. CDR3 bases: TGTGCCAGCAGTTCGACAGGGCTTAGCAATCAGCCCCAGCATTTT. Amino acid sequence: CASSSTGLSNQPQHF.

The chain has TRBV5-4 and TRBJ1-4, with 7 bases fitting TRBD1. Germline loops: CDR1 SGHNT, CDR2 YYREEE (reference sequence). The CDR3 loop spans 15 amino acids. Trimming cost V 1 base and J 5 bases; bases outside gene matches: 5. The CDR3 region has the DNA TGTGCCAGCAGCTTGTCCGGGACAGAAAATGAAAAACTGTTTTTT. It translates to CASSLSGTENEKLFF. Full variable domain (outside the CDR3, taken from reference TRBV5-4 and TRBJ1-4): ETGVTQSPTHLIKTRGQQVTLRCSSQSGHNTVSWYQQALGQGPQFIFQYYREEENGRGNFPPRFSGLQFPNYSSELNVNALELDDSALYLCASSLSGTENEKLFFGSGTQLSVL.

The rearrangement joins TRBV3-1 (or the pseudogene TRBV3-2) to TRBJ2-1; TRBD2 matches at 10 bases. The J segment lost 10 bases and the V segment lost 2 bases, leaving 8 bases of the junction unmatched. Germline V gene data show CDR1 as LGHDT and CDR2 as YNNKEL (reference sequence). The CDR3 is made up of 15 amino acids. The chain's CDR3 is CASSQQAGGWGEQFF. In DNA, the CDR3 is TGTGCCAGCAGCCAACAAGCGGGAGGGTGGGGGGAGCAGTTCTTC.

The chain has TRBV9 and TRBJ1-3; the D gene is possibly TRBD1 (6 bases). Germline CDR1 reads SGDLS; CDR2 reads YYNGEE. V was cut by 4 bases and J by 2 bases, with 16 bases left in between. This CDR3 has 16 amino acids. The CDR3 loop is CASSTLGGATGNTIYF. CDR3 nucleotide sequence: TGTGCCAGCAGCACGCTCGGGGGGGCCACTGGAAACACCATATATTTT. The whole variable domain, filled in from reference TRBV9 and TRBJ1-3, reads DSGVTQTPKHLITATGQRVTLRCSPRSGDLSVYWYQQSLDQGLQFLIQYYNGEERAKGNILERFSAQQFPDLHSELNLSSLELGDSALYFCASSTLGGATGNTIYFGEGSWLTVV.

The rearrangement uses TRBV28 and TRBJ1-1; D is ambiguous. The V and J ends lost 6 bases and 6 bases respectively, with 20 bases between them. Germline lookup yields CDR1 MDHEN and CDR2 SYDVKM. This CDR3 contains 15 residues. The CDR3 DNA reads TGTGCCAGCAGAGGCTACGGTGCGGTTGCCCCTGAAGCTTTCTTT. Translated: CASRGYGAVAPEAFF.

This clone was counted between two and nine times. V gene TRBV6-5 combines with J gene TRBJ2-5; 7 bases map to TRBD2. CDR3 length: 14 amino acids. Trimming removed 7 bases from V and 4 bases from J; junction bases left unmatched: 9. In germline, CDR1 is MNHEY, CDR2 SVGAGI. In DNA form, the CDR3 reads TGTGCCAGCAATCCTATAACGGGGGGAGAGACCCAGTACTTC. Translation gives CASNPITGGETQYF.